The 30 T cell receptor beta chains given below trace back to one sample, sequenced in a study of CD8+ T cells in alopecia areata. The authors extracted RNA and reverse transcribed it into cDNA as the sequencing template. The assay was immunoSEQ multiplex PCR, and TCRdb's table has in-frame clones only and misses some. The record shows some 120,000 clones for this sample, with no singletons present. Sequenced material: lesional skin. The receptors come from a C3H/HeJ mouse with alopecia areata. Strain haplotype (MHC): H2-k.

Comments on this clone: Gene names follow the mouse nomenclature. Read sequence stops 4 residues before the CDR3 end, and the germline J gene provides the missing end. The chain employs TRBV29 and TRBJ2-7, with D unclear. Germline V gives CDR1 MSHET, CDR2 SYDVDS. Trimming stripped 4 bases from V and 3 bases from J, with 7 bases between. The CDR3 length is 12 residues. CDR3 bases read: TGTGCTAGCAGTTCCGACAACTAT. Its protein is CASSSDNY. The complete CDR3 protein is CASSSDNYEQYF. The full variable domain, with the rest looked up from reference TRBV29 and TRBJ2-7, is DMKVTQMPRYLIKRMGENVLLECGQDMSHETMYWYRQDPGLGLQLIYISYDVDSNSEGDIPKGYRVSRKKREHFSLILDSAKTNQTSVYFCASSSDNYEQYFGPGTRLTVL.

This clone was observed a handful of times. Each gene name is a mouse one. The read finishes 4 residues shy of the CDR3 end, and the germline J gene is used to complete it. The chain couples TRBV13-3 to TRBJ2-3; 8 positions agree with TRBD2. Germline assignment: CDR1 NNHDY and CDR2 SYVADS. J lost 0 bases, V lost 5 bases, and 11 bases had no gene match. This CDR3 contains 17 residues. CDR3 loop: CASRRDPLGASAETLYF. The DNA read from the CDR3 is TGTGCCAGCAGGAGAGATCCACTGGGGGCTAGTGCAGAA.

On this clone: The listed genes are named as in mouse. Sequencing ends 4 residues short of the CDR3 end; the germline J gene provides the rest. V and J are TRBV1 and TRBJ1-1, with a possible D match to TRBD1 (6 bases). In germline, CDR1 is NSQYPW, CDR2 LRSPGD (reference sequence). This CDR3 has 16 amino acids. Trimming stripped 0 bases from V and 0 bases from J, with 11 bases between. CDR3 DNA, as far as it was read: TGCACCTGCAGTGCAGATCAAGGGACATCAAACACA. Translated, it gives CTCSADQGTSNT. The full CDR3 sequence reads CTCSADQGTSNTEVFF.

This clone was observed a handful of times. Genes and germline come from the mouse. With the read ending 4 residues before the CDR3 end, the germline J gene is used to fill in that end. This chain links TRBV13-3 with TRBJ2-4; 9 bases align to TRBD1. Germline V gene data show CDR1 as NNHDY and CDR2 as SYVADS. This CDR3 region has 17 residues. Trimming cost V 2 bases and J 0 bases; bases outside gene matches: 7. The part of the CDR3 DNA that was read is TGTGCCAGCAGTGACCCACAGGGGGCGGGTAGTCAAAAC. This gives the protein CASSDPQGAGSQN. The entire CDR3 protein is CASSDPQGAGSQNTLYF.

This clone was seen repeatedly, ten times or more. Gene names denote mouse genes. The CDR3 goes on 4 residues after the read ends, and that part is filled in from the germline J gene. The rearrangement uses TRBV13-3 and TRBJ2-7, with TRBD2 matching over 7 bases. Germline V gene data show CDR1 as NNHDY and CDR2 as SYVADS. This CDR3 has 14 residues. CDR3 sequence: CASSPRLGPYEQYF. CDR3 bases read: TGTGCCAGCAGTCCCCGACTGGGTCCTTAT.

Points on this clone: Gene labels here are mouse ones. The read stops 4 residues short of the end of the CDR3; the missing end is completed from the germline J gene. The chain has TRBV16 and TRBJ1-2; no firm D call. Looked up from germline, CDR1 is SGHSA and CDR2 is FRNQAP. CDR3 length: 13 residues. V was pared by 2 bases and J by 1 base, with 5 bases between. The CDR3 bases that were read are TGTGCAAGCAGCTTATCCCAAAACTCC. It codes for CASSLSQNS. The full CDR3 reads CASSLSQNSDYTF.

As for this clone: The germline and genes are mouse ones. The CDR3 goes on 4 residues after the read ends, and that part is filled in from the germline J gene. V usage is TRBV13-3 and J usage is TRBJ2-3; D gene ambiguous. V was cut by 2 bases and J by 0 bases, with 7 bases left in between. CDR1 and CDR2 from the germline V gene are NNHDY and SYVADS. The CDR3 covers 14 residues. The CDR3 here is CASSDYKSAETLYF. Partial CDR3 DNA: TGTGCCAGCAGTGACTACAAAAGTGCAGAA.

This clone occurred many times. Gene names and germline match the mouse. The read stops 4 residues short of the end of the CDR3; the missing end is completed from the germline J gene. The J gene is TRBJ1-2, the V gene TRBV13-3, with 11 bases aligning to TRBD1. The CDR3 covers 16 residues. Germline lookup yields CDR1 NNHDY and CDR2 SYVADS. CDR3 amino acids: CASSDARTGGASDYTF. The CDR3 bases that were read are TGTGCCAGCAGTGATGCTCGGACAGGGGGCGCTTCC.

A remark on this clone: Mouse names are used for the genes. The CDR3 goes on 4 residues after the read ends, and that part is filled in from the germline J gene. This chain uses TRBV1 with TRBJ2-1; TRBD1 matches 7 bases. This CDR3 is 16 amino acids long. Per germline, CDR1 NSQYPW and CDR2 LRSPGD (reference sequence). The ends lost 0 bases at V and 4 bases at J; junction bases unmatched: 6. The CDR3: CTCSADITRGYAEQFF. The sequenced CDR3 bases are TGCACCTGCAGTGCAGATATCACCAGGGGGTATGCT. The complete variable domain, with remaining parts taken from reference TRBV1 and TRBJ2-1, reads VTLLEQNPRWRLVPRGQAVNLRCILKNSQYPWMSWYQQDLQKQLQWLFTLRSPGDKEVKSLPGADYLATRVTDTELRLQVANMSQGRTLYCTCSADITRGYAEQFFGPGTRLTVL.

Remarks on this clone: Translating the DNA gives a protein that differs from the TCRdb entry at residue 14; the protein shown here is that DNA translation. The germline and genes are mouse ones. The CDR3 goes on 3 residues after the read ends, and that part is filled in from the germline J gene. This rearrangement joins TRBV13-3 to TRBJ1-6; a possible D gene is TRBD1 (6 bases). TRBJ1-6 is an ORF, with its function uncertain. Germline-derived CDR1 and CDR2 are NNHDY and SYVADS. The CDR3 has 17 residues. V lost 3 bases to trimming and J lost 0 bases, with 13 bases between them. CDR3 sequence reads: CASSAYRDLSYNSPLYF. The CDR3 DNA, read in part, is TGTGCCAGCAGTGCCTACAGGGATCTTTCCTATAATTCGCCC.

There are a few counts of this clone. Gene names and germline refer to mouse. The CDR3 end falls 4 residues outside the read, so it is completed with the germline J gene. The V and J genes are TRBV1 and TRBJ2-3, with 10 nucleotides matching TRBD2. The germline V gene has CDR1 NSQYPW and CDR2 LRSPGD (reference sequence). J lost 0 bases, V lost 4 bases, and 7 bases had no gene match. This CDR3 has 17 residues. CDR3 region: CTCSVGLGGHSAETLYF. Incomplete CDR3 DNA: TGCACCTGCAGTGTGGGGCTGGGGGGGCACAGTGCAGAA.

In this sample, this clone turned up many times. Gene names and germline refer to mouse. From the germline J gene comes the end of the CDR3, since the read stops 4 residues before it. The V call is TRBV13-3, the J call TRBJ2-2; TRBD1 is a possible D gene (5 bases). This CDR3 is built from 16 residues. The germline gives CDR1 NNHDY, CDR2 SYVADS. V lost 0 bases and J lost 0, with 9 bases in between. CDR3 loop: CASSDAPTANTGQLYF. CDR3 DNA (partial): TGTGCCAGCAGTGATGCCCCGACAGCAAACACCGGG.

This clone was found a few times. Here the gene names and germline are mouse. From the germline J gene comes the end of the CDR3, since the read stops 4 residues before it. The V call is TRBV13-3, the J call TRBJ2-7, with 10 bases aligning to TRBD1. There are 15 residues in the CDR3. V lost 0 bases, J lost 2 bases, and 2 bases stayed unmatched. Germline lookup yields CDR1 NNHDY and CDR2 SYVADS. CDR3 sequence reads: CASSDGDRGPYEQYF. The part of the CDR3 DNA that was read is TGTGCCAGCAGTGATGGGGACAGGGGACCCTAT.

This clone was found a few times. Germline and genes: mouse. The covered CDR3 bases are TGTGCCAGCGGTGATGGTAGGGTGGAGGCT. This codes for CASGDGRVEA. The complete CDR3 sequence is CASGDGRVEAEQFF. The chain carries TRBV13-2 and TRBJ2-1, with D unclear. The CDR3 goes on 4 residues after the read ends, and that part is filled in from the germline J gene. The CDR3 length is 14 residues. The V gene's germline CDR1 is NNHNN and CDR2 SYGAGS (reference sequence).

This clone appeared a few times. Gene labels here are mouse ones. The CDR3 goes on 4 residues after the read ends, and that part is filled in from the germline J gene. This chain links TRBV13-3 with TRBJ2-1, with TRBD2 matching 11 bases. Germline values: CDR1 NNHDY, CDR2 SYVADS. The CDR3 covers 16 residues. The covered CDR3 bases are TGTGCCAGCAGTGATGCACTGGGGGGGCGATGGGCT. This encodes CASSDALGGRWA. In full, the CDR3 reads CASSDALGGRWAEQFF.

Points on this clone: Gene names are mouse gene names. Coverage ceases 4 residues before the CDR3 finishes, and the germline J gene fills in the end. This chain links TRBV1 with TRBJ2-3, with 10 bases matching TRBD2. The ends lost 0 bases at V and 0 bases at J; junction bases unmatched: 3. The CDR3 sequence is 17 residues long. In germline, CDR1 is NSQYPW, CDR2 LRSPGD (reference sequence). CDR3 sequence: CTCSAERLGGSAETLYF. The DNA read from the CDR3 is TGCACCTGCAGTGCAGAGAGACTGGGGGGAAGTGCAGAA.

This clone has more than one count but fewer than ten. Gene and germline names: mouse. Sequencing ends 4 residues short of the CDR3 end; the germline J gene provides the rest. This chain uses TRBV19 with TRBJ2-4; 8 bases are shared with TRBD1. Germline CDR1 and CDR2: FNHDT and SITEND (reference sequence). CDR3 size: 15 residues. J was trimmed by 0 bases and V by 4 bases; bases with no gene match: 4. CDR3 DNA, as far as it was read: TGTGCCAGCAGTTGGACAGGGTCTAGTCAAAAC. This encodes CASSWTGSSQN. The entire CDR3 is CASSWTGSSQNTLYF.

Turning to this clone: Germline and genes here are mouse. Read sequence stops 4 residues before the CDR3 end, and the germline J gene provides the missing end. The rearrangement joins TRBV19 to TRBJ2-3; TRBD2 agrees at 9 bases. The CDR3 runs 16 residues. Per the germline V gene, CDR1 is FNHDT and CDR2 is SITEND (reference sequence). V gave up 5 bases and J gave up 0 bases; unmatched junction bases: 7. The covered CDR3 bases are TGTGCCAGCAGAACCTTGGACTGGGGTAGTGCAGAA. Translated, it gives CASRTLDWGSAE. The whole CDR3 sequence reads CASRTLDWGSAETLYF.

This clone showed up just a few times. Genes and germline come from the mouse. The sequenced CDR3 bases are TGTGCCAGCAGTGTCCTGGACAGGGTTAACCAAGAC. This codes for CASSVLDRVNQD. The CDR3, in full, reads CASSVLDRVNQDTQYF. The rearrangement uses TRBV13-3 and TRBJ2-5; 8 bases are shared with TRBD1. With the read ending 4 residues before the CDR3 end, the germline J gene is used to fill in that end. Germline V lookup: CDR1 NNHDY, CDR2 SYVADS. V was clipped by 3 bases and J by 0 bases; unmatched bases: 6. The CDR3 has 16 amino acids.

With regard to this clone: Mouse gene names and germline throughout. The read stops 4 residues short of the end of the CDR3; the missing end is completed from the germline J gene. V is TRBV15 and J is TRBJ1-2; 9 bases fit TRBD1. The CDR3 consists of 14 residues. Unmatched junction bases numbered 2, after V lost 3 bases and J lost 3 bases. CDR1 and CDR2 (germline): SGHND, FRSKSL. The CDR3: CASSLGDRDSDYTF. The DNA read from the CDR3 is TGTGCCAGCAGTTTGGGGGACAGGGACTCC.

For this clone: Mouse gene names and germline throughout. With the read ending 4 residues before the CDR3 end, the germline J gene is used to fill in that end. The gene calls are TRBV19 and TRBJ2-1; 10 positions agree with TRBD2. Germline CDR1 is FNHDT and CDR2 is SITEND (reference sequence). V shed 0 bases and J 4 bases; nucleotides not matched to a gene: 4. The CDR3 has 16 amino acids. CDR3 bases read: TGTGCCAGCAGTATAGACTGGGGGGGAGGGTATGCT. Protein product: CASSIDWGGGYA. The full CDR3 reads CASSIDWGGGYAEQFF. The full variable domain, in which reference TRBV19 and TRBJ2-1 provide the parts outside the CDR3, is GGIITQTPKFLIGQEGQKLTLKCQQNFNHDTMYWYRQDSGKGLRLIYYSITENDLQKGDLSEGYDASREKKSSFSLTVTSAQKNEMAVFLCASSIDWGGGYAEQFFGPGTRLTVL.

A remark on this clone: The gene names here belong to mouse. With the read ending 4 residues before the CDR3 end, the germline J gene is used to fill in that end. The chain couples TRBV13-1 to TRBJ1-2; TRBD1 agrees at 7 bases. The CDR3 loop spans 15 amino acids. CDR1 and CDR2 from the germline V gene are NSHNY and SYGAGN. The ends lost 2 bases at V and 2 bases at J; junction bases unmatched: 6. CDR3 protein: CASSENRGENSDYTF. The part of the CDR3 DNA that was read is TGTGCCAGCAGTGAGAACAGGGGTGAGAACTCC.

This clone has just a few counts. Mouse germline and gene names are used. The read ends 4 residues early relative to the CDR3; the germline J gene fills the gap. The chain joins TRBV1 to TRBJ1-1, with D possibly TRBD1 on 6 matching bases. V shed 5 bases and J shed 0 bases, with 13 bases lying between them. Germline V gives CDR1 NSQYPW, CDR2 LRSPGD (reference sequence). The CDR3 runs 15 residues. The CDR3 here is CTCSPRQASNTEVFF. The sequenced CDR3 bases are TGCACCTGCAGTCCCCGACAGGCGTCAAACACA. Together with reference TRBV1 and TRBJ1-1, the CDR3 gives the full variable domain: VTLLEQNPRWRLVPRGQAVNLRCILKNSQYPWMSWYQQDLQKQLQWLFTLRSPGDKEVKSLPGADYLATRVTDTELRLQVANMSQGRTLYCTCSPRQASNTEVFFGKGTRLTVV.

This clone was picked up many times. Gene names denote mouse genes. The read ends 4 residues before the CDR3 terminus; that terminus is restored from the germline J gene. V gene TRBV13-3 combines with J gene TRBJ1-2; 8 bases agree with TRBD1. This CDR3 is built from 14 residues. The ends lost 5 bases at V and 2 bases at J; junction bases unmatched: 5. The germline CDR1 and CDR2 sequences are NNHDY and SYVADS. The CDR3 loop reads CASSGQGNNSDYTF. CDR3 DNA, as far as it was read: TGTGCCAGCAGCGGACAGGGAAACAACTCC.

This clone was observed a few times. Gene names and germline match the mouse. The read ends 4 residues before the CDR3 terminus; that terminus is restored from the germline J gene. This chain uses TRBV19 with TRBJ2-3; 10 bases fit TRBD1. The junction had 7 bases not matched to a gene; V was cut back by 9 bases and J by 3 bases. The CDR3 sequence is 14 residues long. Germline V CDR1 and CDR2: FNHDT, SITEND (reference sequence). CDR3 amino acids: CATRQGALAETLYF. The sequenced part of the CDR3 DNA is TGTGCCACAAGACAGGGGGCGCTGGCAGAA.

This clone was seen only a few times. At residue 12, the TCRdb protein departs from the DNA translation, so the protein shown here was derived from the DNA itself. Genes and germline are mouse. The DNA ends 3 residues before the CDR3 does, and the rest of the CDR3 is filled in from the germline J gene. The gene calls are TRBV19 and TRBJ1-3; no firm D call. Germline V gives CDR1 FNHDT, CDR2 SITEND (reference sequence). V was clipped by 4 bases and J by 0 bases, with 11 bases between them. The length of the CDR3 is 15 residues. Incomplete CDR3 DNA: TGTGCCAGCAGTTCCCTAGACATTTCTGGAAATACG. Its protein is CASSSLDISGNT. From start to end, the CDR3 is CASSSLDISGNTLYF.

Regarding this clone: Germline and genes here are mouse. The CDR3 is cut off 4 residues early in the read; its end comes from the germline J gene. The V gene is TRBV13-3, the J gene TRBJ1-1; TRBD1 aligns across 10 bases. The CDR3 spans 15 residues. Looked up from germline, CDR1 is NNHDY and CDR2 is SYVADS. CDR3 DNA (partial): TGTGCCAGCAGTGATGCAGGACAGGGGGTCCCA. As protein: CASSDAGQGVP. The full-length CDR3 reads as CASSDAGQGVPEVFF.

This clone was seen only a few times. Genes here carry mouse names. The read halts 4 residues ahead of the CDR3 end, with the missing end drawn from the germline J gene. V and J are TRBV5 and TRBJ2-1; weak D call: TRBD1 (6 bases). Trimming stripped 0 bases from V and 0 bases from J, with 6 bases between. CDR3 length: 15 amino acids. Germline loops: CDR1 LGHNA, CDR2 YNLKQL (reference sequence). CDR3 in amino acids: CASSQEQGNYAEQFF. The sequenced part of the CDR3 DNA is TGTGCCAGCAGCCAAGAACAGGGTAACTATGCT.

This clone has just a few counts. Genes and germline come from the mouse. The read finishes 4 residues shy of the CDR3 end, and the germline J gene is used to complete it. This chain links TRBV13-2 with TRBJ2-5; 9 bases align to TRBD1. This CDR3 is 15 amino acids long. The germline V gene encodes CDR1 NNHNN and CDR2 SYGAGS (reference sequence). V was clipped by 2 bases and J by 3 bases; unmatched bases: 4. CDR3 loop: CASGERTGVQDTQYF. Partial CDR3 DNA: TGTGCCAGCGGTGAGAGGACAGGGGTACAAGAC.

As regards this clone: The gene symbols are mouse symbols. The CDR3: CASGDPGQISNERLFF. CDR3 bases read: TGTGCCAGCGGTGATCCCGGACAGATTTCCAACGAA. The genes are TRBV13-2 and TRBJ1-4, with a tentative D call TRBD1 (6 bases). The read ends 4 residues before the CDR3 terminus; that terminus is restored from the germline J gene. Trimming took off 1 base at V and 0 bases at J, with 10 bases between the two ends. Germline CDR1 NNHNN, CDR2 SYGAGS (reference sequence). The CDR3 has 16 amino acids.